This passage covers 11 T cell receptor beta chains from one sample sequenced in a study of early T cells in non-severe SARS-CoV-2 infection. TCRdb itself ran the 5' RACE reads through MiXCR, one entry per CDR3 protein. The table has 55,000 to 80,000 distinct CDR3 sequences, roughly 10% seen once. Material: whole blood, obtained at baseline. Receptors originate from an adult who was a healthcare worker with PCR-confirmed SARS-CoV-2 infection or an uninfected control (not recorded which).

The chain recombines TRBV5-1 with TRBJ2-7, with D tentatively TRBD1 (6 bases). V dropped 2 bases and J dropped 3 bases, with 9 bases sitting between them. CDR1 SGHRS and CDR2 YFSETQ come from the germline V gene. The CDR3 totals 13 residues. DNA for the CDR3: TGCGCCAGCAGCTTTAGCAGGGGCTACGAGCAGTACTTC. As protein: CASSFSRGYEQYF.

This clonotype appeared a few times. This chain connects TRBV14 to TRBJ1-5; no reliable D call. This CDR3 is 13 amino acids long. V was trimmed by 1 base and J by 7 bases, leaving 8 bases between them. Germline CDR1 reads SGHDN; CDR2 reads FVKESK. CDR3 in DNA: TGTGCCAGCAGCCAAGGCAGGCTGCAGCCCCAGCATTTT. Its protein product is CASSQGRLQPQHF.

The table lists this clonotype with a few counts. V usage is TRBV7-3 and J usage is TRBJ2-7; D remains unclear. Trimming took off 5 bases at V and 3 bases at J, with 11 bases between the two ends. Germline CDR1 is SGHTA and CDR2 is FQGTGA. The CDR3 covers 13 residues. CDR3 loop: CASSPGRGYEQYF. The CDR3 nucleotides read TGTGCCAGCAGCCCCGGCCGAGGCTACGAGCAGTACTTC.

This clonotype was counted only a few times. The gene calls are TRBV6-2 or TRBV6-3 and TRBJ2-3; 14 bases agree with TRBD2. The CDR3 spans 18 residues. V trimming: 6 bases; J trimming: 2 bases; junction bases outside the gene matches: 10. Germline V lookup: CDR1 MNHEY, CDR2 SVGEGT. The CDR3 nucleotides are TGTGCCAGCAGCCGACCGGGACTAGCGGGAGTTTACACAGATACGCAGTATTTT. Encoded protein: CASSRPGLAGVYTDTQYF.

This clonotype was detected many times. The V gene is TRBV6-2 or TRBV6-3, the J gene TRBJ2-7; D perhaps matches TRBD1 (6 bases). The V gene's germline CDR1 is MNHEY and CDR2 SVGEGT. This CDR3 spans 15 amino acids. Trimming removed 0 bases from V and 3 bases from J, with 12 bases in between. CDR3 in DNA: TGTGCCAGCAGTTACTCGGGGGCGGTACGCTACGAGCAGTACTTC. It is translated as CASSYSGAVRYEQYF.

This clonotype was seen many times. The CDR3 is CASSLWLRSEKLFF. The CDR3 region has the DNA TGTGCCAGCAGCTTATGGCTAAGATCGGAAAAACTGTTTTTT. The chain is built from TRBV11-2 and TRBJ1-4; D unclear. Trimming stripped 2 bases from V and 8 bases from J, with 12 bases between. The CDR3 totals 14 residues. From germline, CDR1 is SGHAT and CDR2 FQNNGV. Full variable domain (remainder filled in from reference TRBV11-2 and TRBJ1-4): EAGVAQSPRYKIIEKRQSVAFWCNPISGHATLYWYQQILGQGPKLLIQFQNNGVVDDSQLPKDRFSAERLKGVDSTLKIQPAKLEDSAVYLCASSLWLRSEKLFFGSGTQLSVL.

This clonotype was recorded a few times. This sequence joins TRBV11-3 and TRBJ2-7; 10 nucleotides agree with TRBD1. Per the germline V gene, CDR1 is SGHNT and CDR2 is YENEEA. J lost 6 bases, V lost 2 bases, and 7 bases had no gene match. CDR3 length: 15 residues. The CDR3 DNA reads as TGTGCCAGCAGCTTAATAGGCGGGACAGGGGTCGAGCAGTACTTC. This translates into CASSLIGGTGVEQYF.

There are many counts of this clonotype. The chain combines TRBV3-1 with TRBJ1-3; D is ambiguous. The CDR3 totals 12 residues. Germline V gene lookup returns CDR1 LGHDT and CDR2 YNNKEL (reference sequence). Trimming pared 1 base from V and 4 bases from J, leaving 2 bases between. The CDR3 coding sequence is TGTGCCAGCAGCCAAGTCGGAAACACCATATATTTT. The encoded protein is CASSQVGNTIYF.

This clonotype showed up many times. V is TRBV11-2 and J is TRBJ1-2; possible D gene TRBD1, 5 bases. There are 14 residues in the CDR3. V lost 0 bases to trimming and J lost 3 bases, with 8 bases between them. Germline V gene data show CDR1 as SGHAT and CDR2 as FQNNGV. The CDR3 spells CASSLDRAYYGYTF. DNA of the CDR3: TGTGCCAGCAGCTTAGACAGGGCTTACTATGGCTACACCTTC.

This clonotype was counted ten times or more. The J gene is TRBJ2-7, the V gene TRBV5-6; the match to TRBD2 covers 12 bases. Trimming removed 2 bases from V and 4 bases from J; junction bases left unmatched: 7. The CDR3 is made up of 16 amino acids. Germline CDR1 SGHDT, CDR2 YYEEEE. The CDR3 region is CASSFLTSGSWYEQYF. As DNA, the CDR3 is TGTGCCAGCAGCTTTTTGACTAGCGGGAGTTGGTACGAGCAGTACTTC.

V and J are TRBV20-1 and TRBJ1-2; D remains unclear. CDR3 length: 17 amino acids. V was pared by 0 bases and J by 4 bases, with 21 bases between. CDR1 and CDR2 (germline): DFQATT, SNEGSKA (reference sequence). CDR3 nucleotide sequence: TGCAGTGCTAGAGACTCAGGCAGGAAAGGGCGCGGCTATGGCTACACCTTC. Its translation is CSARDSGRKGRGYGYTF.